The entry that follows covers one T cell receptor beta chain sequence. This specimen comes from a study of CD8 T cells in Susac syndrome. RNA was extracted with the RNeasy kit, and a quantity of about 0.5 to 1 ug was reverse transcribed using random hexamers. TCRdb re-called the immunoSEQ multiplex PCR reads with MiXCR, one entry per CDR3 protein. The table has around 190,000 distinct CDR3 sequences, over 85% seen once; the top ten hold 0.085% to 0.13%. Trimming stripped 5 bases from V and 5 bases from J, with 16 bases between. The CDR3 has 14 residues. Germline V gene sequence: CDR1 LNHDA, CDR2 SQIVND (reference sequence). CD8+ and CD4+ T cells from blood underwent TCR beta sequencing. The CD8+ and CD4+ T cells were negatively isolated, with the TEMRA cells enriched by FACS.

The rearrangement uses TRBV19 and TRBJ2-7; D perhaps matches TRBD1 (6 bases). The sequencing sample was made of CD4+ T cells from PBMCs. The sequence was collected from a human donor in good health. The CDR3 protein is CASSLTGRSDEQYF. As DNA, the CDR3 is TGTGCCAGTAGTTTAACAGGGCGGTCGGACGAGCAGTACTTC.